This TCR beta chain is drawn from a study of human T cells and chemical hapten exposure. Study overall: Upper-back patches of 0.01% DPC were read at 6 days. Overall study findings and caveats: Having alopecia, the donors may differ immunologically from healthy people.

This clonotype has only a few counts. Antigen specificity is unknown. Germline CDR1 reads LGHDT; CDR2 reads YNNKEL (reference sequence). The CDR3 extends over 15 amino acids. Trimming pared 4 bases from V and 0 bases from J, leaving 12 bases between. Attachment of unique molecular identifiers to individual cDNA molecules was performed in the library. A single record per CDR3 protein comes from TCRdb applying MiXCR to the RACE reads. The sample holds about 84,000 distinct CDR3 sequences, about a tenth seen once. Time point meaning: patch test 3, about 24 weeks after DPC sensitization. Treatment here: therapeutic diphenylcyclopropenone sensitization with weekly scalp DPC. The starting material, unfractionated whole blood, was used for total RNA extraction.

This TCR was sampled from a woman aged 45-65 years with alopecia areata. Some clones in this sample may be carry-over from other donors' samples. V gene TRBV3-1 combines with J gene TRBJ2-5, with a possible D match to TRBD1 (6 bases). The sample was whole blood, taken in connection with sensitization to the hapten diphenylcyclopropenone (DPC). The CDR3 reads CASSPRQGNQETQYF. The CDR3 nucleotides read TGTGCCAGCAGCCCCCGGCAGGGGAACCAAGAGACCCAGTACTTC.